Sequencing of this T cell receptor (beta chain) was carried out in a study of cytomegalovirus exposure and HLA in healthy donors. The wider study: Among several hundred genotyped donors, about 80% fell in the Caucasian-associated ancestry cluster.

PCR primers comprised 60 Vbeta and 13 Jbeta primers. Sequenced by immunoSEQ multiplex PCR; TCRdb stores in-frame clones only, minus some. The table includes 120,000 to 150,000 clones, approximately 84% detected once. Sequences were obtained from PBMCs. The clonotype comes from a woman in her forties in good health and CMV-seronegative.

CDR3 in DNA: TGTGCCAGCAACGAGGGCACAGGGTTGACGGGGAATGAGCAGTTCTTC. This codes for CASNEGTGLTGNEQFF. The chain joins TRBV28 to TRBJ2-1; TRBD1 is a possible D gene (6 bases). There are 16 residues in the CDR3. V lost 7 bases, J lost 7 bases, and 23 bases lay in between. The germline gives CDR1 MDHEN, CDR2 SYDVKM.